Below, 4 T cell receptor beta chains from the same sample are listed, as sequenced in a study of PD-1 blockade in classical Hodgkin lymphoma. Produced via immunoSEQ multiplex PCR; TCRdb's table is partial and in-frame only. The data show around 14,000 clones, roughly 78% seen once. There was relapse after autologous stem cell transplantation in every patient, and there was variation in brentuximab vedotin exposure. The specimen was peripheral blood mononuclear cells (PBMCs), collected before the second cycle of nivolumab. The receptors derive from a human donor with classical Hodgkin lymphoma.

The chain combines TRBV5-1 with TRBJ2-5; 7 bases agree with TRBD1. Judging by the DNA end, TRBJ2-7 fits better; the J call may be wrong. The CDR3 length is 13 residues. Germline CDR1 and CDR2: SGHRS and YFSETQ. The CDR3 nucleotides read TGCGCCAGCAGCCCCACAGGGGCCTACGAGCAGTACTTC. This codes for CASSPTGAYEQYF.

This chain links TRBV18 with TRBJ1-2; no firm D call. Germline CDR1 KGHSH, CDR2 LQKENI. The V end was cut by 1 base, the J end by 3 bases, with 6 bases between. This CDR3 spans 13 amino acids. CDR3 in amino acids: CASSPRSDYGYTF. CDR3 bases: TGTGCCAGCTCACCACGGTCAGACTATGGCTACACCTTC. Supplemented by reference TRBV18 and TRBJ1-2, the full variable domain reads NAGVMQNPRHLVRRRGQEARLRCSPMKGHSHVYWYRQLPEEGLKFMVYLQKENIIDESGMPKERFSAEFPKEGPSILRIQQVVRGDSAAYFCASSPRSDYGYTFGSGTRLTVV.

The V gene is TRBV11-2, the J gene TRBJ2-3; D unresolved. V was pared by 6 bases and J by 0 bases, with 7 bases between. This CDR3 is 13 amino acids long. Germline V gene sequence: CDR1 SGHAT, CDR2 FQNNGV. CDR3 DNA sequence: TGTGCCAGCAGTGGGTTTAGCACAGATACGCAGTATTTT. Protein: CASSGFSTDTQYF. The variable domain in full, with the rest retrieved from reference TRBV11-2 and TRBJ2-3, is EAGVAQSPRYKIIEKRQSVAFWCNPISGHATLYWYQQILGQGPKLLIQFQNNGVVDDSQLPKDRFSAERLKGVDSTLKIQPAKLEDSAVYLCASSGFSTDTQYFGPGTRLTVL.

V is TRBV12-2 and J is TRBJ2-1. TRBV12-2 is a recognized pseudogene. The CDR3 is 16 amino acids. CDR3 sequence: CASRLVRVGSYNEQFF. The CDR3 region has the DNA TGTGCAAGTCGCTTAGTACGCGTGGGCTCCTACAATGAGCAGTTCTTC.